This is a list of T cell receptor beta chains from one sample in a study of T cell responses to AZD1222 COVID-19 vaccine. The repertoire was sequenced with immunoSEQ multiplex PCR; TCRdb's copy has only in-frame clones and lacks some. The data hold more than 100,000 clones, with approximately 89% observed a single time. The sequencing used peripheral blood, collected on day 0 of AZD1222 vaccination. The receptors were sampled from an adult in good health. CDR3s include the opening cysteine and the closing phenylalanine or tryptophan. Each record gives: clone size, V gene, D gene, J gene, CDR3 protein, CDR3 DNA. A D gene is named only where the DNA matches it firmly. The size of a clone is reported for some rows only, either as once, few or many, or as a class for expanded clones.

size: .
V: TRBV28
D: .
J: TRBJ2-5
CDR3: CASRLMGAAGAQYF
DNA: TGTGCCAGCAGACTTATGGGGGCCGCAGGGGCCCAGTACTTC

size: .
V: TRBV10-2
D: TRBD1
J: TRBJ1-1
CDR3: CASSGTGVTEAFF
DNA: TGCGCCAGCAGCGGGACAGGGGTCACTGAAGCTTTCTTT

size: .
V: TRBV5-6
D: .
J: TRBJ1-5
CDR3: CASSLGGEGYQPQHF
DNA: TGTGCCAGCAGCTTGGGGGGAGAGGGCTATCAGCCCCAGCATTTT

size: .
V: TRBV2
D: .
J: TRBJ2-1
CDR3: CASSEGLFDNEQFF
DNA: TGTGCCAGCAGTGAAGGTCTTTTCGACAATGAGCAGTTCTTC

size: .
V: TRBV19
D: TRBD1
J: TRBJ2-5
CDR3: CASSIAQGVWETQYF
DNA: TGTGCCAGTAGTATTGCACAGGGGGTATGGGAGACCCAGTACTTC

size: .
V: TRBV6-5
D: .
J: TRBJ2-3
CDR3: CASSFLSGGTDTQYF
DNA: TGTGCCAGCAGTTTCTTGAGTGGGGGCACAGATACGCAGTATTTT

size: .
V: TRBV27
D: TRBD2
J: TRBJ2-1
CDR3: CASRRLAEYNEQFF
DNA: TGTGCCAGCAGGAGACTAGCGGAATACAATGAGCAGTTCTTC

size: .
V: TRBV27
D: .
J: TRBJ2-5
CDR3: CASSSVSGETQYF
DNA: TGTGCCAGCAGTTCCGTAAGTGGAGAGACCCAGTACTTC

size: .
V: TRBV27
D: TRBD1
J: TRBJ1-1
CDR3: CASSLTGGAEAFF
DNA: TGTGCCAGCAGTCTGACAGGGGGCGCTGAAGCTTTCTTT

size: .
V: TRBV28
D: TRBD1
J: TRBJ1-6
CDR3: CASSPDRGFYNSPLHF
DNA: TGTGCCAGCAGTCCCGACAGGGGCTTTTATAATTCACCCCTCCACTTT

size: few
V: TRBV19
D: TRBD1
J: TRBJ2-7
CDR3: CASSEGGQGSSYEQYF
DNA: TGTGCCAGTAGCGAAGGAGGACAGGGTAGCTCCTACGAGCAGTACTTC

size: .
V: TRBV4-1
D: .
J: TRBJ2-3
CDR3: CASSQDSGDTQYF
DNA: TGCGCCAGCAGCCAAGATTCTGGAGATACGCAGTATTTT

size: .
V: TRBV5-4
D: .
J: TRBJ1-2
CDR3: CASSSPTGTNSYTF
DNA: TGTGCCAGCAGCTCCCCAACCGGGACAAACAGCTACACCTTC

size: .
V: TRBV5-7
D: .
J: TRBJ2-1
CDR3: CASTPRGEQFF
DNA: TGTGCCAGCACCCCTCGAGGCGAGCAGTTCTTC

size: .
V: TRBV5-1
D: .
J: TRBJ2-3
CDR3: CASSPGTGLRADTQYF
DNA: TGCGCCAGCAGCCCGGGGACGGGCCTCAGGGCGGATACGCAGTATTTT

size: .
V: TRBV27
D: TRBD1
J: TRBJ1-1
CDR3: CASRLTGGTEAFF
DNA: TGTGCCAGCAGGCTTACAGGGGGAACTGAAGCTTTCTTT

size: .
V: TRBV11-2
D: .
J: TRBJ2-3
CDR3: CASSLVDGTDTQYF
DNA: TGTGCCAGCAGCCTAGTAGATGGCACAGATACGCAGTATTTT